These 16 T cell receptor beta chains originate from one sample sequenced in a study of read filtering for tumor transcriptome and immune sequencing. This library used around 400 ng RNA and molecular barcoded adaptors spanning alpha/delta and beta/gamma chains. TCRdb re-called the reads with MiXCR, one entry per CDR3 protein. The table shows 35,000 to 40,000 distinct CDR3 sequences, with 12% to 15% occurring only once. The source material was a population of CD138-negative cells sorted from bone marrow. These receptors came from a donor over 35 with multiple myeloma.

This clonotype was seen repeatedly, ten times or more. This chain uses TRBV7-9 with TRBJ2-1; 8 nucleotides match TRBD2. The CDR3 sequence is 15 residues long. CDR1 SEHNR and CDR2 FQNEAQ come from the germline V gene (reference sequence). Losses at the gene ends were 5 bases for V and 0 bases for J; bases not matched to a gene: 3. The DNA of the CDR3 is TGTGCCAGCAGCCCCAGCGGGAGCTCCTACAATGAGCAGTTCTTC. As protein: CASSPSGSSYNEQFF.

This clonotype was counted at least ten times. The rearrangement uses TRBV6-1 and TRBJ2-1; 7 nucleotides match TRBD1. CDR3 size: 15 residues. Germline loops: CDR1 MNHNS, CDR2 SASEGT. V lost 7 bases, J lost 2 bases, and 8 bases stayed unmatched. The chain's CDR3 is CASTTRQGAYNEQFF. DNA of the CDR3: TGTGCCAGCACCACTAGACAGGGAGCCTACAATGAGCAGTTCTTC.

This clonotype was detected many times. The chain links TRBV20-1 to TRBJ1-1; no firm D call. CDR1 is DFQATT, CDR2 SNEGSKA, per germline (reference sequence). The CDR3 length is 13 residues. Trimming removed 6 bases at V and 0 bases at J, with 11 bases between. CDR3 DNA sequence: TGCAGTGCCCCCGGCAGGTTGAACACTGAAGCTTTCTTT. It is translated as CSAPGRLNTEAFF.

This clonotype was recorded at least ten times. At one boundary the junction diverges from the germline segment, which might be a read error. The chain is built from TRBV5-1 and TRBJ2-3; unclear D gene. Germline V CDR1 and CDR2: SGHRS, YFSETQ. The CDR3 extends over 13 amino acids. In DNA, the CDR3 is TGCGCCAGCAGCTTGGGGAGCACAGATATGCAGTATTTT. Protein: CASSLGSTDMQYF.

This CDR3 reads CASSFGGGTFSGNTIYF. In nucleotides, the CDR3 is TGTGCCAGCAGTTTCGGAGGAGGAACGTTCTCTGGAAACACCATATATTTT. The rearrangement links TRBV28 to TRBJ1-3; D ambiguous. Germline CDR1 MDHEN, CDR2 SYDVKM. The CDR3 runs 17 residues. V was pared by 3 bases and J by 0 bases, with 15 bases between.

This clonotype was observed many times. This chain connects TRBV29-1 to TRBJ2-7, with D possibly matching TRBD2 (6 bases). Germline V gene data show CDR1 as SQVTM and CDR2 as ANQGSEA. This CDR3 region has 12 residues. The V gene lost 3 bases and the J gene lost 7 bases, with 13 bases spanning the gap. The CDR3 nucleotides read TGCAGCGTTGAGATCCCAGGAGGGGAGCAGTACTTC. This gives the protein CSVEIPGGEQYF.

This clonotype was found many times. The chain couples TRBV12-3 or TRBV12-4 to TRBJ2-5; the D gene is possibly TRBD1 (6 bases). Between the trimmed V and J ends, which lost 1 base and 6 bases, there was a span of 9 bases. The CDR3 length is 13 residues. The CDR3 nucleotides read TGTGCCAGCAGTTTAGGCAGGGACAAGACCCAGTACTTC. Translation: CASSLGRDKTQYF.

Many counts were recorded for this clonotype. The V call is TRBV11-1, the J call TRBJ2-7; possibly TRBD2 for D (7 bases). Germline CDR1 is SGHAT and CDR2 is FQDESV (reference sequence). Trimming left V 4 bases short and J 2 bases short, with 12 bases between. The CDR3 is made up of 14 amino acids. The DNA of the CDR3 is TGTGCCAGCAGCTCGGGCGGGGGCCCCTACGAGCAGTACTTC. This gives the protein CASSSGGGPYEQYF.

As regards this clonotype: At one boundary the junction diverges from the germline segment, which might be a read error. The CDR3 nucleotides are TGTGCCAGCAGTCTCTATGATGGTCTAGGGTTAAATGGGCAGTTCTTC. Translating it yields CASSLYDGLGLNGQFF. This chain uses TRBV6-1 with TRBJ2-1; no clear D. Germline V gene data show CDR1 as MNHNS and CDR2 as SASEGT. The CDR3 consists of 16 residues.

Only a few counts were recorded for this clonotype. The chain employs TRBV20-1 and TRBJ2-1, with D perhaps matching TRBD1 (5 bases). CDR3 size: 13 residues. Trimming cost V 1 base and J 9 bases, with 13 bases left between them. CDR1 and CDR2 (germline): DFQATT, SNEGSKA (reference sequence). CDR3 nucleotides: TGCAGTGCTAGAGGTCAGACAGTTATTGAGCAGTTCTTC. This translates into CSARGQTVIEQFF.

In this sample, this clonotype turned up a few times. With a much larger clone just one base away, this may be a read error. The rearrangement joins TRBV12-3 or TRBV12-4 to TRBJ1-2; 8 nucleotides align to TRBD1. This CDR3 comprises 13 residues. Trimming cost V 6 bases and J 5 bases; bases outside gene matches: 5. CDR3 sequence (DNA): TGTGCCAGCAGAGAGGACAGGGAATATGGCTACACCTTC. Translating gives CASREDREYGYTF.

This clonotype has a count of ten or more. The chain recombines TRBV20-1 with TRBJ2-7; D is ambiguous. This CDR3 has 12 amino acids. Trimming took off 6 bases at V and 0 bases at J, with 9 bases between the two ends. Germline assignment: CDR1 DFQATT and CDR2 SNEGSKA (reference sequence). CDR3 loop: CSALRSSYEQYF. The CDR3 nucleotides are TGCAGTGCCCTCCGAAGCTCCTACGAGCAGTACTTC.

As for this clonotype: It is likely a read error: a sequence one base away is far more abundant. The CDR3 does not close with the conserved phenylalanine or tryptophan, likely indicating a read error. This chain connects TRBV11-3 to TRBJ2-4, with a weak D call TRBD2 (5 bases). CDR3 length: 16 amino acids. Germline values: CDR1 SGHNT, CDR2 YENEEA. The V gene lost 1 base and the J gene lost 4 bases, with 14 bases spanning the gap. DNA of the CDR3: TGTGCCAGCAGCTTAGGATGGAGGAGCTCGAAAAACATTCAGTACTAC. Translation gives CASSLGWRSSKNIQYY.

This clonotype came up many times. The rearrangement joins TRBV12-3 or TRBV12-4 to TRBJ2-7; D might be TRBD2 (5 bases). V lost 1 base and J 6 bases, leaving 22 bases between the germline ends. This CDR3 contains 17 residues. The CDR3 is CASSLDVESLTGVEQYF. The CDR3, as DNA: TGTGCCAGCAGTTTAGATGTAGAGAGCCTAACCGGGGTCGAGCAGTACTTC.

This clonotype has just a few counts. V is TRBV10-3 and J is TRBJ2-2, with D hard to call. This CDR3 is built from 14 residues. Germline CDR1 reads ENHRY; CDR2 reads SYGVKD. V was pared by 7 bases and J by 2 bases, with 11 bases between. The CDR3 is CAIKREINTGELFF. CDR3 sequence (DNA): TGTGCCATCAAAAGGGAAATAAACACCGGGGAGCTGTTTTTT.

This clonotype has a count of ten or more. The chain carries TRBV18 and TRBJ2-7, with D possibly TRBD1 on 6 matching bases. Trimming shortened V by 3 bases and J by 2 bases, and 8 bases separated the two germline ends. CDR3 size: 13 residues. Germline V gene data show CDR1 as KGHSH and CDR2 as LQKENI. The CDR3 DNA reads TGTGCCAGCTCACCGGACAGTACCTACGAGCAGTACTTC. Protein sequence: CASSPDSTYEQYF. The variable domain in full, completed from reference TRBV18 and TRBJ2-7, reads NAGVMQNPRHLVRRRGQEARLRCSPMKGHSHVYWYRQLPEEGLKFMVYLQKENIIDESGMPKERFSAEFPKEGPSILRIQQVVRGDSAAYFCASSPDSTYEQYFGPGTRLTVT.